The clone carrying this T cell receptor beta chain has ten or more counts. The V and J ends lost 9 bases and 2 bases respectively, with 5 bases between them. The CDR3 is 11 residues long. In germline, CDR1 is MNHEY, CDR2 SVGAGI. The sample belongs to a study of T and B cells in COVID-19 patients. Each TRB amplification used roughly 220-550 ng of genomic DNA from blood. Multiplex PCR with BIOMED2 TRB-A/B primer pools amplified TRB rearrangements. Each CDR3 protein is one row after TCRdb ran MiXCR on the multiplex PCR reads. Of tens of thousands of distinct CDR3 sequences listed, over 25% are singletons.

The sequenced sample consisted of blood. The clonotype comes from a human donor who had recovered from COVID-19. The chain couples TRBV6-5 to TRBJ2-1; D gene unclear. The CDR3 loop reads CASGTYNEQFF. The CDR3 nucleotides read TGTGCCAGTGGTACCTACAATGAGCAGTTCTTC.